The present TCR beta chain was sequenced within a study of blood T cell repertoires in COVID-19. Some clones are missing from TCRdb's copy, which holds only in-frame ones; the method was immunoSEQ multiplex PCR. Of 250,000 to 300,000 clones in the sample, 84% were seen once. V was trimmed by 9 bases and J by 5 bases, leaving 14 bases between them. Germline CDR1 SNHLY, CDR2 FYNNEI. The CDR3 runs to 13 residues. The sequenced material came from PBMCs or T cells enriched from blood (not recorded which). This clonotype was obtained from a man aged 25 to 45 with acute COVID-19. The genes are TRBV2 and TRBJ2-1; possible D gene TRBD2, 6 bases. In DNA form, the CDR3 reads TGTGCCAGAAAACAGCGGGCGAACAATGAGCAGTTCTTC. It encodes CARKQRANNEQFF.